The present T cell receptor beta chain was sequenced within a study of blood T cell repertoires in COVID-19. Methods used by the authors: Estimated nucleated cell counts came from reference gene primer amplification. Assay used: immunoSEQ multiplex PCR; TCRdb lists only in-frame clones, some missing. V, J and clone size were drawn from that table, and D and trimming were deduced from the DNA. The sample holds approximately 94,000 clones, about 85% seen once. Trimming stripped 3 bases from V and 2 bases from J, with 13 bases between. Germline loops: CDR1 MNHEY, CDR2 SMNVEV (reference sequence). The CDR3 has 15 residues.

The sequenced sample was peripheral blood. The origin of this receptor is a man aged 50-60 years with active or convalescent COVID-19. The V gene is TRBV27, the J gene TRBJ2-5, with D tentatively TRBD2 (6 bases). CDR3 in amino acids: CASSFLASAQETQYF. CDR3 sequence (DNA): TGTGCCAGCAGTTTTTTGGCTAGCGCGCAAGAGACCCAGTACTTC.